This T cell receptor beta chain originates from a study of T cells in Graves' hyperthyroidism and ophthalmopathy. Template material for amplifying TCR beta CDR3 regions consisted of RNA transcripts. The primer set for the first-round RT-PCR of the TCR CDR3 was HTBI. TCRdb redid the calling of the multiplex PCR reads with MiXCR, one entry per CDR3 protein. The repertoire includes 450,000 to 700,000 distinct CDR3 sequences, more than 45% of them detected once, and about 8.3% sits in the top ten. This CDR3 spans 13 amino acids. The ends were cut back, 11 bases at V and 6 bases at J, with 14 bases in the middle. CDR1 and CDR2 (germline): MNHEY, SMNVEV (reference sequence).

Specimen: peripheral blood or thyroid tissue (not recorded which). This chain joins TRBV27 and TRBJ1-6, with D perhaps matching TRBD1 (6 bases). The receptor comes from a woman aged 18-29 years with Graves' hyperthyroidism. The CDR3 loop reads CAGRRTVNSPLHF. CDR3 nucleotides: TGTGCCGGAAGAAGGACAGTTAATTCACCCCTCCACTTT.